This T cell receptor beta chain appears in the sequencing data of a study of beta chain features in type 1 diabetes. Study details: All samples together contributed some 100,000,000 sorted cells for examination.

Germline CDR1 reads SGHAT; CDR2 reads FQNNGV. This CDR3 has 16 residues. The trim removed 2 bases at V and 3 bases at J, leaving 4 bases unmatched. A few counts support this clone. The antigen is undetermined. The investigators reverse transcribed all of the isolated RNA, so they sequenced expressed TCRB transcripts. Only in-frame clones appear in the TCRdb table, and some are missing; sequencing was by immunoSEQ multiplex PCR. The sample holds hundreds of thousands of clones; about 9.3% are singletons and the top ten take 0.03% to 0.035%. Study-wide results and caveats: For Type 1 diabetes patients, all four CD4+ subsets carried TCRB CDR3s that were moderately but significantly shorter. Within the patient group, naive, central memory and Treg TCRB repertoires appeared more similar to each other than within healthy donors.

Material: naive CD4+ T cells from blood. This receptor was taken from a woman in her late teens or twenties in good health. The V and J genes are TRBV11-2 and TRBJ2-1, with 10 bases that match TRBD2. The CDR3 loop is CASSLWRLAGYNEQFF. CDR3 bases: TGTGCCAGCAGCTTATGGCGACTAGCGGGCTACAATGAGCAGTTCTTC.